The clone carrying this TCR beta chain was recorded a few times. No antigen is known for it. V lost 5 bases and J 3 bases, leaving 13 bases between the germline ends. From germline, CDR1 is SQVTM and CDR2 ANQGSEA. There are 13 residues in the CDR3. TCRdb reprocessed the RACE reads via MiXCR and lists one record per CDR3 protein. The table includes 150,000 to 200,000 distinct CDR3 sequences, 13% to 15% detected once. Time point here: patch test 1, 2 weeks after DPC sensitization. Treatment defined: therapeutic diphenylcyclopropenone sensitization with weekly scalp DPC. This entry is derived from a study of human T cells and chemical hapten exposure. Study-wide points: Sensitizing to DPC left TCRs with a frequency above 1 in 1000 unaltered.

The source is a woman aged 30 to 39 with alopecia areata. Some clones in this sample may be carry-over from other donors' samples. The chain employs TRBV29-1 and TRBJ1-1; D gene unclear. Sequencing was performed on whole blood, taken in connection with sensitization to the hapten diphenylcyclopropenone (DPC). The CDR3 loop is CSVTNHGYTEAFF. In DNA, the CDR3 is TGCAGCGTTACTAATCATGGTTACACTGAAGCTTTCTTT.